These 32 T cell receptor beta chains were sequenced from one sample in a study of control samples from healthy donors and cancer patients. Produced via immunoSEQ multiplex PCR; TCRdb's table is partial and in-frame only. The sample lists 60,000 to 75,000 clones, over 70% occurring once. Sequences were obtained from blood. The receptors here all came from a man between 45 and 60 years old in good health.

The gene calls are TRBV7-2 and TRBJ2-2; no clear D gene. The V end was cut by 2 bases, the J end by 2 bases, with 6 bases between. The germline V gene has CDR1 SGHTA and CDR2 FQGNSA. The CDR3 has 14 amino acids. CDR3 region: CASSLSRNTGELFF. CDR3 bases: TGTGCCAGCAGCTTATCCCGAAACACCGGGGAGCTGTTTTTT.

V usage is TRBV4-1 and J usage is TRBJ2-1; D is perhaps TRBD1 (5 bases). Germline lookup yields CDR1 MGHRA and CDR2 YSYEKL. V lost 4 bases and J lost 7, with 17 bases in between. CDR3 size: 15 residues. CDR3: CASSLTALGLNEQFF. The CDR3 nucleotides are TGCGCCAGCAGCCTAACCGCGCTGGGGCTGAATGAGCAGTTCTTC.

This sequence joins TRBV7-2 and TRBJ1-5, with no clear D. Looked up from germline, CDR1 is SGHTA and CDR2 is FQGNSA. The CDR3 has 14 residues. V lost 2 bases to trimming and J lost 2 bases, with 7 bases between them. As DNA, the CDR3 is TGTGCCAGCAGCTTACAGTATGGCAATCAGCCCCAGCATTTT. Amino acid sequence: CASSLQYGNQPQHF.

This chain uses TRBV28 with TRBJ2-1; 7 nucleotides agree with TRBD1. CDR3 length: 15 amino acids. Per germline, CDR1 MDHEN and CDR2 SYDVKM. V dropped 7 bases and J dropped 3; count of bases not matched to a gene: 9. The CDR3 DNA sequence: TGTGCCAGCACCGTTAGACAGGGCCTCTACAATGAGCAGTTCTTC. Protein sequence: CASTVRQGLYNEQFF.

V and J are TRBV18 and TRBJ1-2; 9 positions match TRBD1. Germline CDR1 reads KGHSH; CDR2 reads LQKENI. The trim removed 3 bases at V and 5 bases at J, leaving 13 bases unmatched. The CDR3 has 17 residues. The CDR3 region has the DNA TGTGCCAGCTCACCTAGGGACAGGGAATGGTATGCGTATGGCTACACCTTC. Its translation: CASSPRDREWYAYGYTF.

V and J are TRBV5-4 and TRBJ2-1; tentatively, D is TRBD1 or TRBD2 (6 bases each). Trimming shortened V by 2 bases and J by 6 bases, and 12 bases separated the two germline ends. Germline CDR1 SGHNT, CDR2 YYREEE (reference sequence). The CDR3 has 14 amino acids. This chain's CDR3 is CASSLGGPRNEQFF. The CDR3 DNA reads as TGTGCCAGCAGCTTAGGGGGGCCACGCAATGAGCAGTTCTTC. Full variable domain (rest looked up from reference TRBV5-4 and TRBJ2-1): ETGVTQSPTHLIKTRGQQVTLRCSSQSGHNTVSWYQQALGQGPQFIFQYYREEENGRGNFPPRFSGLQFPNYSSELNVNALELDDSALYLCASSLGGPRNEQFFGPGTRLTVL.

The V gene is TRBV5-1, the J gene TRBJ2-1; D is unclear. Germline-derived CDR1 and CDR2 are SGHRS and YFSETQ. The CDR3 covers 15 residues. Trimming removed 0 bases at V and 7 bases at J, with 14 bases between. The chain's CDR3 is CASSLDVQFANEQFF. The CDR3 coding sequence is TGCGCCAGCAGCTTGGATGTCCAATTTGCGAATGAGCAGTTCTTC.

The chain recombines TRBV7-6 with TRBJ1-1; the match to TRBD1 covers 12 bases. The J segment lost 4 bases and the V segment lost 1 base, leaving 1 base of the junction unmatched. The germline CDR1 and CDR2 sequences are SGHVS and FNYEAQ. The CDR3 is 15 residues long. Here the CDR3 reads CASSLGDRGRTEAFF. The CDR3 nucleotides read TGTGCCAGCAGCTTAGGGGACAGGGGGCGCACTGAAGCTTTCTTT. The whole variable domain, remainder taken from reference TRBV7-6 and TRBJ1-1, is GAGVSQSPRYKVTKRGQDVALRCDPISGHVSLYWYRQALGQGPEFLTYFNYEAQQDKSGLPNDRFSAERPEGSISTLTIQRTEQRDSAMYRCASSLGDRGRTEAFFGQGTRLTVV.

This chain connects TRBV15 to TRBJ2-3; 9 bases match TRBD2. There are 19 residues in the CDR3. The V gene end was trimmed by 0 bases and the J gene end by 0 bases; junction bases not matched to a gene: 10. Germline assignment: CDR1 LNHNV and CDR2 YYDKDF (reference sequence). CDR3 bases: TGTGCCACCAGCAGAGATCTTCGACGGACTAGCGCGAGCACAGATACGCAGTATTTT. Protein: CATSRDLRRTSASTDTQYF.

This sequence joins TRBV11-2 and TRBJ2-1; D is undetermined. This CDR3 comprises 12 residues. V lost 8 bases, J lost 8 bases, and 13 bases lay in between. The germline CDR1 and CDR2 sequences are SGHAT and FQNNGV. DNA for the CDR3: TGTGCCAGCGCTTTCTCCCAGGATGAGCAGTTCTTC. This translates into CASAFSQDEQFF.

This chain uses TRBV27 with TRBJ1-2; 8 bases fit TRBD1. The CDR3 extends over 13 amino acids. After removal of 5 bases from V and 8 bases from J, the junction contained 7 bases not matched to a gene. Germline-derived CDR1 and CDR2 are MNHEY and SMNVEV (reference sequence). DNA of the CDR3: TGTGCCAGCAGTCACGGACAGGGTCAGGGCTACACCTTC. Amino acids: CASSHGQGQGYTF.

In its sample, this clone was seen once. This sequence joins TRBV9 and TRBJ2-7; TRBD1 aligns across 10 bases. V lost 0 bases to trimming and J lost 9 bases; unmatched junction nucleotides: 6. CDR3 length: 14 residues. The germline V gene has CDR1 SGDLS and CDR2 YYNGEE. The CDR3 sequence: CASSVGTGGPRQYF. The CDR3 nucleotides are TGTGCCAGCAGCGTAGGGACAGGGGGACCGAGGCAGTACTTC.

This chain links TRBV10-3 with TRBJ1-2; 7 nucleotides match TRBD1. This CDR3 is built from 13 residues. CDR1 ENHRY and CDR2 SYGVKD come from the germline V gene. Trimming at V came to 10 bases and at J to 6 bases, leaving 11 bases not matched to a gene. CDR3 nucleotides: TGTGCCAGCCGTACAGGGGAGAGCAATGGCTACACCTTC. Translating it yields CASRTGESNGYTF.

The V call is TRBV5-4, the J call TRBJ2-2, with D tentatively TRBD1 (6 bases). Germline V gene lookup returns CDR1 SGHNT and CDR2 YYREEE (reference sequence). The V end was cut by 0 bases, the J end by 1 base, with 7 bases between. This CDR3 has 15 amino acids. The CDR3 is CASSLGRGNTGELFF. The DNA of the CDR3 is TGTGCCAGCAGCTTGGGCAGGGGGAACACCGGGGAGCTGTTTTTT.

This clone was observed at least ten times. This chain connects TRBV12-5 to TRBJ1-1; no definite D call. CDR1 is LGHNT, CDR2 FRNRAP, per germline. V lost 7 bases to trimming and J lost 1 base, with 34 bases between them. This CDR3 is 21 amino acids long. The CDR3, as DNA: TGTGCTAGTGCCCTGAAGCAGTTACGAACCTCTACGGTGGGTCGGAACACTGAAGCTTTCTTT. Protein: CASALKQLRTSTVGRNTEAFF.

This clone has a single count. The chain uses TRBV7-8 and TRBJ1-5; D call uncertain. The CDR3 is made up of 17 amino acids. V lost 1 base and J 0 bases, leaving 13 bases between the germline ends. In germline, CDR1 is SGHVS, CDR2 FQNEAQ. For the CDR3, the DNA is TGTGCCAGCAGCTTAGGGGAGACGGCTTATAGCAATCAGCCCCAGCATTTT. This translates into CASSLGETAYSNQPQHF.

CDR3 nucleotide sequence: TGTGCCAGCGGGAGTTATGAGCAGTTCTTC. Translating it yields CASGSYEQFF. The chain has TRBV9 and TRBJ2-1; possible D gene TRBD2, 5 bases. Germline V CDR1 and CDR2: SGDLS, YYNGEE. The germline V and J ends were trimmed by 7 bases and 8 bases, with 7 bases remaining between them. The CDR3 loop spans 10 amino acids.

The rearrangement uses TRBV12-5 and TRBJ2-1, with D tentatively TRBD1 or TRBD2 (6 bases each). Germline V lookup: CDR1 LGHNT, CDR2 FRNRAP. The CDR3 runs 14 residues. V lost 1 base and J 7 bases, leaving 11 bases between the germline ends. CDR3 bases: TGTGCTAGTGGTTTGGGGGGGGCCCGAAATGAGCAGTTCTTC. Its protein product is CASGLGGARNEQFF.

A few counts support this clone. The V gene is TRBV19, the J gene TRBJ2-5; the D gene is possibly TRBD2 (5 bases). V was clipped by 4 bases and J by 3 bases, with 9 bases between them. CDR1 is LNHDA, CDR2 SQIVND, per germline (reference sequence). CDR3 length: 13 residues. CDR3 sequence reads: CASSKQAEETQYF. CDR3 in DNA: TGTGCCAGTAGTAAGCAAGCGGAAGAGACCCAGTACTTC.

V gene TRBV10-3 combines with J gene TRBJ2-3; the D is unclear. The CDR3 length is 13 residues. V lost 2 bases and J 5 bases, leaving 8 bases between the germline ends. The germline V gene has CDR1 ENHRY and CDR2 SYGVKD. As DNA, the CDR3 is TGTGCCATCAGTGAGACCCCGATAGATACGCAGTATTTT. Translating gives CAISETPIDTQYF.

The chain has TRBV6-5 and TRBJ2-3; 8 nucleotides agree with TRBD1. Germline V gives CDR1 MNHEY, CDR2 SVGAGI. CDR3 size: 15 residues. Trimming cost V 7 bases and J 3 bases; bases outside gene matches: 9. CDR3 protein: CASKPQGAGTDTQYF. The DNA of the CDR3 is TGTGCCAGCAAGCCTCAGGGGGCGGGAACAGATACGCAGTATTTT.

The chain combines TRBV28 with TRBJ2-2; 10 nucleotides line up with TRBD2. CDR1 and CDR2 from the germline V gene are MDHEN and SYDVKM. The CDR3 covers 17 residues. With 5 bases clipped from V and 5 bases from J, the junction kept 11 bases outside the gene matches. This CDR3 reads CASSVRTSGVWTGELFF. In nucleotides, the CDR3 is TGTGCCAGCAGTGTGCGTACTAGCGGGGTATGGACCGGGGAGCTGTTTTTT.

J is TRBJ1-5 and V is TRBV9; no firm D call. The V gene lost 0 bases and the J gene lost 5 bases, with 9 bases spanning the gap. Germline CDR1 SGDLS, CDR2 YYNGEE. There are 14 residues in the CDR3. The CDR3 DNA reads as TGTGCCAGCAGCGTAGGGGTTTTGGATCAGCCCCAGCATTTT. It specifies CASSVGVLDQPQHF.

As DNA, the CDR3 is TGCGCCAGCAGCTTGCTAAGTATGCAGGGGGATGAAGCTTTCTTT. Translation: CASSLLSMQGDEAFF. The V and J genes are TRBV5-1 and TRBJ1-1; 7 bases align to TRBD1. Germline assignment: CDR1 SGHRS and CDR2 YFSETQ. The V and J ends lost 1 base and 7 bases, in that order; junction bases with no gene match: 10. This CDR3 comprises 15 residues.

The V and J genes are TRBV25-1 and TRBJ1-2, with 7 bases aligning to TRBD1. V was clipped by 2 bases and J by 2 bases; unmatched bases: 8. This CDR3 is 16 amino acids long. Per the germline V gene, CDR1 is MGHDK and CDR2 is SYGVNS. The CDR3 coding sequence is TGTGCCAGCAGTGAACTCGACAGGGACTTCAACTATGGCTACACCTTC. Amino acid sequence: CASSELDRDFNYGYTF.

This clone was counted only a few times. The CDR3 DNA reads TGTGCCAGCAGTATTAGGACTACCACAGATACGCAGTATTTT. As protein: CASSIRTTTDTQYF. The chain employs TRBV28 and TRBJ2-3, with D perhaps matching TRBD2 (6 bases). CDR3 length: 14 amino acids. V was pared by 5 bases and J by 2 bases, with 11 bases between. Germline V gene data show CDR1 as MDHEN and CDR2 as SYDVKM.

This chain links TRBV30 with TRBJ1-1, with 10 bases identical to TRBD1. The CDR3 is 12 amino acids. The germline V gene has CDR1 GTSNPN and CDR2 SVGIG (reference sequence). Here the CDR3 DNA reads TGTGCTCGGGACAGGGGAGGAACTGAAGCTTTCTTT. Amino acid sequence: CARDRGGTEAFF.

This rearrangement joins TRBV21-1 to TRBJ2-2; the table's D call, TRBD2, was not checked against the DNA. TRBV21-1 is described as a pseudogene. The CDR3 is 14 amino acids. This CDR3 is CASSKFEGTGELFF. In nucleotides, the CDR3 is TGTGCCAGCAGCAAATTCGAGGGAACCGGGGAGCTGTTTTTT.

V is TRBV7-3 and J is TRBJ2-2; possibly TRBD2 for D (7 bases). This CDR3 has 13 residues. Trimming removed 5 bases at V and 8 bases at J, with 12 bases between. Germline V gene data show CDR1 as SGHTA and CDR2 as FQGTGA. The CDR3 sequence is CASSEGGLGELFF. In nucleotides, the CDR3 is TGTGCCAGCAGCGAAGGGGGACTAGGGGAGCTGTTTTTT.

CDR3 nucleotides: TGTGCCAGCAGCCTAGGGTCGGGTGGGCAGGGTGATAATTCACCCCTCCACTTT. Translation gives CASSLGSGGQGDNSPLHF. The chain carries TRBV5-4 and TRBJ1-6; possibly TRBD1 for D (5 bases). The V gene's germline CDR1 is SGHNT and CDR2 YYREEE (reference sequence). The CDR3 is 18 amino acids. Trimming stripped 4 bases from V and 5 bases from J, with 22 bases between. Full variable domain (missing parts from reference TRBV5-4 and TRBJ1-6): ETGVTQSPTHLIKTRGQQVTLRCSSQSGHNTVSWYQQALGQGPQFIFQYYREEENGRGNFPPRFSGLQFPNYSSELNVNALELDDSALYLCASSLGSGGQGDNSPLHFGNGTRLTVT.

V is TRBV5-1 and J is TRBJ1-4; D unresolved. The CDR3 totals 14 residues. Germline loops: CDR1 SGHRS, CDR2 YFSETQ. Trimming took off 0 bases at V and 5 bases at J, with 8 bases between the two ends. The CDR3 DNA reads as TGCGCCAGCAGCTTGGAGGCAGCAAATGAAAAACTGTTTTTT. Amino acids: CASSLEAANEKLFF.

J is TRBJ2-7 and V is TRBV24-1, with a tentative D call TRBD2 (5 bases). V gave up 4 bases and J gave up 7 bases, with 16 bases separating them. Germline V gene data show CDR1 as KGHDR and CDR2 as SFDVKD. This CDR3 has 14 amino acids. The CDR3 DNA sequence: TGTGCCACCAGTGAGGACTTCCCGCCGAGGGAGCAGTACTTC. This encodes CATSEDFPPREQYF.